The sequence of this T cell receptor (beta chain) was determined in a study of T cell repertoires in cytomegalovirus infection. In the study overall: CMV infection plus the matching HLA type was flagged by public TCR beta signatures. Findings and limits, study-wide: Dominating the ex vivo response were TCR beta clonotypes that were CMV-specific and HLA-C-restricted.

CDR1 and CDR2 from the germline V gene are SGHTA and FQGNSA. V was pared by 1 base and J by 1 base, with 11 bases between. The CDR3 contains 15 residues. TCRdb re-called the reads with MiXCR, one entry per CDR3 protein. The sample carries more than 250,000 distinct CDR3 sequences, about an eighth recorded once. At least ten counts were recorded for this clonotype. Its antigen is not known. This chain joins TRBV7-2 and TRBJ2-7; D remains ambiguous. Sequenced: PBMCs. The sequence was collected from a human donor in good health (CMV status not recorded). Some clones in this sample may be carry-over from other donors' samples. The CDR3 reads CASSLEVFWSYEQYF. In DNA form, the CDR3 reads TGTGCCAGCAGCTTAGAAGTGTTCTGGTCCTACGAGCAGTACTTC.